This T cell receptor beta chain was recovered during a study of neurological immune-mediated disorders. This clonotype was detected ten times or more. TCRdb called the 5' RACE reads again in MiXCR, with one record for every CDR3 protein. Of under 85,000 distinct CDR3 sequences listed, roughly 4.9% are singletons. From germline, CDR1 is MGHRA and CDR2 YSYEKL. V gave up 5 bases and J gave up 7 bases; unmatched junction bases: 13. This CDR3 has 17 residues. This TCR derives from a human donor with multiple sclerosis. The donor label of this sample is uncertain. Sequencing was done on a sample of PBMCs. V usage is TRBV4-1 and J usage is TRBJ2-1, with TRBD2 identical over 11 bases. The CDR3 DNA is TGCGCCAGCAGCTCTCCCTTTCTAGCGGGGGGCAGGAATGAGCAGTTCTTC. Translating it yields CASSSPFLAGGRNEQFF.